These 28 T cell receptor beta chains originate from one sample sequenced in a study of CD8 T cells in ankylosing spondylitis. Study observations and caveats: Apparently characteristic of ankylosing spondylitis blood was a TCR beta motif (roughly eight highly homologous variants).

Their target antigens are unknown. From the 5' RACE reads, TCRdb called clonotypes with MiXCR, one entry per CDR3 protein. Seen here are fewer than 250,000 distinct CDR3 sequences, approximately 20% observed once, and the top ten hold approximately 40%. The material sequenced was blood, either unsorted or a sorted T cell fraction (not recorded which). All receptors come from a male donor with ankylosing spondylitis.

This chain connects TRBV29-1 to TRBJ1-1; 7 positions agree with TRBD1. The CDR3 has 13 residues. Germline V lookup: CDR1 SQVTM, CDR2 ANQGSEA. Trimming at V came to 4 bases and at J to 5 bases, leaving 7 bases not matched to a gene. CDR3 nucleotide sequence: TGCAGCGTTGCTCTCACAGGGGCGACTGAAGCTTTCTTT. It codes for CSVALTGATEAFF.

This clonotype was seen a few times. The chain combines TRBV7-8 with TRBJ2-7; tentative D call: TRBD1 (5 bases). Trimming removed 5 bases from V and 6 bases from J, with 14 bases in between. The germline V gene has CDR1 SGHVS and CDR2 FQNEAQ. The CDR3 runs to 13 residues. CDR3 nucleotide sequence: TGTGCCAGCAGCCCCAGGGATTGGGCCGAGCAGTACTTC. It yields the protein CASSPRDWAEQYF. The full variable domain, its missing parts supplied by reference TRBV7-8 and TRBJ2-7, is GAGVSQSPRYKVAKRGQDVALRCDPISGHVSLFWYQQALGQGPEFLTYFQNEAQLDKSGLPSDRFFAERPEGSVSTLKIQRTQQEDSAVYLCASSPRDWAEQYFGPGTRLTVT.

The chain has TRBV30 and TRBJ2-7, with D possibly TRBD2 on 5 matching bases. Germline V gene sequence: CDR1 GTSNPN, CDR2 SVGIG (reference sequence). The V end lost 0 bases, the J end lost 4 bases, and 13 bases lay between the germline ends. The CDR3 consists of 14 residues. The CDR3 region has the DNA TGTGCCTGGAGTGTATCCTCGGGGATTTACGAGCAGTACTTC. Encoded protein: CAWSVSSGIYEQYF.

Remarks on this clonotype: A read error may explain this, as a much larger clone is one base away. CDR3: CSVTHRGWVNAQFF. In nucleotides, the CDR3 is TGCAGCGTCACACACAGGGGATGGGTCAATGCGCAGTTCTTC. The chain joins TRBV29-1 to TRBJ2-1, with 7 bases fitting TRBD1. CDR1 and CDR2 from the germline V gene are SQVTM and ANQGSEA. This CDR3 is 14 amino acids long.

At least ten counts were recorded for this clonotype. V and J are TRBV6-5 and TRBJ2-3; TRBD1 aligns across 8 bases. The germline V gene encodes CDR1 MNHEY and CDR2 SVGAGI. V dropped 4 bases and J dropped 4; count of bases not matched to a gene: 4. The CDR3 extends over 14 amino acids. CDR3 sequence reads: CASSWQGASDTQYF. The CDR3 DNA reads as TGTGCCAGCAGTTGGCAGGGGGCTTCAGATACGCAGTATTTT.

V is TRBV28 and J is TRBJ2-1, with TRBD2 identical over 9 bases. CDR1 is MDHEN and CDR2 is SYDVKM in the germline V gene. Trimming cost V 3 bases and J 10 bases; bases outside gene matches: 7. This CDR3 region has 14 residues. The CDR3 DNA sequence: TGTGCCAGCAGTTTTCGGCTAGCGGGATACGAGCAGTTCTTC. This encodes CASSFRLAGYEQFF. Combining the CDR3 with reference TRBV28 and TRBJ2-1 gives the whole variable domain DVKVTQSSRYLVKRTGEKVFLECVQDMDHENMFWYRQDPGLGLRLIYFSYDVKMKEKGDIPEGYSVSREKKERFSLILESASTNQTSMYLCASSFRLAGYEQFFGPGTRLTVL.

The sample holds many counts of this clonotype. V gene TRBV29-1 combines with J gene TRBJ1-6; the D is unclear. The V and J ends lost 7 bases and 8 bases respectively, with 15 bases between them. CDR3 length: 13 amino acids. Germline V gene data show CDR1 as SQVTM and CDR2 as ANQGSEA. The CDR3 spells CSAPGGVYSPLHF. DNA for the CDR3: TGCAGCGCCCCCGGCGGGGTTTATTCACCCCTCCACTTT.

In this sample, this clonotype turned up a few times. This CDR3 reads CSARFVGRVNSEQYF. CDR3 DNA sequence: TGCAGTGCTAGATTCGTGGGCAGGGTGAATAGCGAGCAGTACTTC. The chain uses TRBV20-1 and TRBJ2-7; maybe TRBD1 (5 bases). This CDR3 contains 15 residues. Trimming cost V 2 bases and J 6 bases, with 20 bases left between them. Germline loops: CDR1 DFQATT, CDR2 SNEGSKA (reference sequence).

This sequence joins TRBV7-8 and TRBJ2-3, with TRBD2 identical over 8 bases. The V and J ends lost 4 bases and 4 bases, in that order; junction bases with no gene match: 7. The length of the CDR3 is 15 residues. CDR1 and CDR2 from the germline V gene are SGHVS and FQNEAQ. The CDR3 DNA follows: TGTGCCAGCAGCTCCGCCCCGGGGGGGCCAGATACGCAGTATTTT. Its protein is CASSSAPGGPDTQYF. Full variable domain (missing parts from reference TRBV7-8 and TRBJ2-3): GAGVSQSPRYKVAKRGQDVALRCDPISGHVSLFWYQQALGQGPEFLTYFQNEAQLDKSGLPSDRFFAERPEGSVSTLKIQRTQQEDSAVYLCASSSAPGGPDTQYFGPGTRLTVL.

The rearrangement joins TRBV7-8 to TRBJ2-7; 9 bases agree with TRBD2. The germline CDR1 and CDR2 sequences are SGHVS and FQNEAQ. Trimming at V came to 5 bases and at J to 3 bases, leaving 8 bases not matched to a gene. This CDR3 has 15 residues. The CDR3 is CASSPFAGGFYEQYF. In DNA form, the CDR3 reads TGTGCCAGCAGCCCCTTTGCGGGAGGGTTCTACGAGCAGTACTTC.

This clonotype was observed a few times. V and J are TRBV27 and TRBJ2-7; D remains unclear. This CDR3 has 13 amino acids. Trimming removed 8 bases at V and 5 bases at J, with 16 bases between. Germline V gene sequence: CDR1 MNHEY, CDR2 SMNVEV (reference sequence). CDR3 residues: CASSLGQRNEQYF. The CDR3 region has the DNA TGTGCCAGCTCCCTGGGCCAGAGGAACGAGCAGTACTTC.

The V and J genes are TRBV30 and TRBJ2-1, with D perhaps matching TRBD2 (6 bases). The CDR3 is 15 residues long. Germline CDR1 GTSNPN, CDR2 SVGIG (reference sequence). Trimming stripped 0 bases from V and 6 bases from J, with 15 bases between. CDR3 residues: CAWSVLPTSSNEQFF. The CDR3 region has the DNA TGTGCCTGGAGTGTTCTCCCAACTAGCTCCAATGAGCAGTTCTTC.

V gene TRBV30 combines with J gene TRBJ2-2, with D possibly matching TRBD1 (5 bases). Germline V gene data show CDR1 as GTSNPN and CDR2 as SVGIG (reference sequence). This CDR3 has 10 residues. CDR3 loop: CAGDTGELFF. In DNA, the CDR3 is TGTGCAGGGGACACCGGGGAGCTGTTTTTT.

This clonotype showed up just a few times. J is TRBJ2-7 and V is TRBV6-2 or TRBV6-3; 12 bases fit TRBD2. In germline, CDR1 is MNHEY, CDR2 SVGEGT. V shed 5 bases, J shed 1 base, and the junction held 6 bases outside the gene matches. The CDR3 runs to 16 residues. The CDR3 coding sequence is TGTGCCAGCAGTATCCCAGGACTAGCGGGATCCTACGAGCAGTACTTC. It yields the protein CASSIPGLAGSYEQYF.

This chain connects TRBV4-1 to TRBJ2-1, with TRBD2 matching over 11 bases. The CDR3 sequence is 16 residues long. Germline trimming cut 1 base from V and 9 bases from J; bases unmatched to any gene: 8. Germline-derived CDR1 and CDR2 are MGHRA and YSYEKL. CDR3 nucleotide sequence: TGCGCCAGCAGCCAAGTCCTAGCGGGGGGCCCTGGTGAGCAGTTCTTC. It is translated as CASSQVLAGGPGEQFF.

This clonotype was seen a few times. The chain carries TRBV4-2 and TRBJ2-1; D not certain. V was cut by 3 bases and J by 8 bases, with 14 bases left in between. The germline CDR1 and CDR2 sequences are LGHNA and YNFKEQ. The CDR3 loop spans 14 amino acids. CDR3 sequence: CASSQIAPSDEQFF. Written as DNA, the CDR3 is TGTGCCAGCAGCCAGATCGCCCCCTCCGATGAGCAGTTCTTC.

This clonotype appeared a few times. The rearrangement joins TRBV20-1 to TRBJ2-7, with D possibly being TRBD1 (6 bases). Germline CDR1 is DFQATT and CDR2 is SNEGSKA (reference sequence). The CDR3 spans 15 residues. Trimming stripped 0 bases from V and 0 bases from J, with 12 bases between. The CDR3: CSARELGHFSYEQYF. CDR3 DNA sequence: TGCAGTGCTAGAGAGTTGGGACATTTCTCCTACGAGCAGTACTTC.

V is TRBV5-8 and J is TRBJ2-1; D is perhaps TRBD1 or TRBD2 (5 bases each). V was clipped by 7 bases and J by 4 bases, with 15 bases between them. This CDR3 comprises 14 residues. Germline CDR1 reads SGHTS; CDR2 reads YDEGEE. This CDR3 reads CASCYRGSYNEQFF. The CDR3 coding sequence is TGTGCCAGCTGTTACCGGGGCTCGTACAATGAGCAGTTCTTC.

V gene TRBV14 combines with J gene TRBJ2-2, with 9 bases matching TRBD1. Losses at the gene ends were 0 bases for V and 4 bases for J; bases not matched to a gene: 9. The CDR3 loop spans 18 amino acids. Germline V lookup: CDR1 SGHDN, CDR2 FVKESK. The DNA for the CDR3 is TGTGCCAGCAGCCAAGATCGGGACAGGGAACAGGCCACCGGGGAGCTGTTTTTT. It translates to CASSQDRDREQATGELFF.

The chain combines TRBV6-4 with TRBJ2-3, with D hard to call. The germline gives CDR1 MRHNA, CDR2 SNTAGT. V dropped 2 bases and J dropped 2 bases, with 23 bases sitting between them. The length of the CDR3 is 19 residues. The CDR3 sequence: CASSDPSVSLLAHTDTQYF. The CDR3 DNA reads TGTGCCAGCAGTGACCCTTCGGTTTCGCTTCTGGCCCACACAGATACGCAGTATTTT.

This clonotype was seen ten or more times. V gene TRBV29-1 combines with J gene TRBJ2-1; D unresolved. Germline-derived CDR1 and CDR2 are SQVTM and ANQGSEA. The CDR3 loop spans 12 amino acids. With 4 bases removed from V and 8 bases from J, the gap between germline ends came to 12 bases. The CDR3 DNA reads as TGCAGCGTTGTGTGGGGTATGGATGAGCAGTTCTTC. Its translation is CSVVWGMDEQFF.

This clonotype was counted a few times. The chain couples TRBV4-1 to TRBJ2-1, with D tentatively TRBD1 or TRBD2 (5 bases each). CDR1 MGHRA and CDR2 YSYEKL come from the germline V gene. V was trimmed by 1 base and J by 9 bases, leaving 10 bases between them. The CDR3 length is 13 residues. The CDR3 DNA reads as TGCGCCAGCAGCCAAGCGGGACCCAGTGAGCAGTTCTTC. Encoded protein: CASSQAGPSEQFF.

This clonotype was seen a handful of times. The rearrangement links TRBV1 to TRBJ1-5; the table's D gene call, TRBD1, was not cross checked with the DNA. TRBV1 is a pseudogene. CDR3 length: 15 amino acids. CDR3 region: CTSSQTDSINQPQHF. CDR3 DNA: TGCACCAGCAGCCAAACCGACAGTATTAATCAGCCCCAGCATTTT.

The rearrangement joins TRBV29-1 to TRBJ2-5, with 14 nucleotides matching TRBD2. V was clipped by 6 bases and J by 1 base; unmatched bases: 13. The CDR3 loop spans 18 amino acids. In germline, CDR1 is SQVTM, CDR2 ANQGSEA. CDR3 sequence: CSVLGLAGGIAIQETQYF. The CDR3 DNA reads TGCAGCGTACTAGGACTAGCGGGGGGCATTGCTATCCAAGAGACCCAGTACTTC.

The gene calls are TRBV29-1 and TRBJ2-5; D unclear. Germline values: CDR1 SQVTM, CDR2 ANQGSEA. With 8 bases removed from V and 0 bases from J, the gap between germline ends came to 10 bases. This CDR3 is built from 12 residues. CDR3 sequence: CSLTKYQETQYF. CDR3 DNA: TGCAGCCTGACGAAGTACCAAGAGACCCAGTACTTC.

The table lists this clonotype with many counts. V usage is TRBV4-2 and J usage is TRBJ2-5; 10 nucleotides match TRBD2. Unmatched junction bases numbered 5, after V lost 0 bases and J lost 4 bases. Germline V gene lookup returns CDR1 LGHNA and CDR2 YNFKEQ. This CDR3 is built from 16 residues. The DNA of the CDR3 is TGTGCCAGCAGCCAAGAGGTAGCGGGGGGCCTAGAGACCCAGTACTTC. Translated, it gives CASSQEVAGGLETQYF.

This clonotype was found a few times. The chain employs TRBV5-4 and TRBJ2-1, with TRBD2 matching 9 bases. This CDR3 is built from 16 residues. CDR1 is SGHNT, CDR2 YYREEE, per germline (reference sequence). The trim removed 4 bases at V and 9 bases at J, leaving 14 bases unmatched. CDR3 sequence (DNA): TGTGCCAGCAGCGTGCAGTTTAGCGGGGGAGGGGGTGAGCAGTTCTTC. Translating it yields CASSVQFSGGGGEQFF. Full variable domain (outside the CDR3, taken from reference TRBV5-4 and TRBJ2-1): ETGVTQSPTHLIKTRGQQVTLRCSSQSGHNTVSWYQQALGQGPQFIFQYYREEENGRGNFPPRFSGLQFPNYSSELNVNALELDDSALYLCASSVQFSGGGGEQFFGPGTRLTVL.

This chain connects TRBV11-2 to TRBJ2-5, with TRBD2 matching over 13 bases. The length of the CDR3 is 16 residues. Trimming at V came to 5 bases and at J to 4 bases, leaving 7 bases not matched to a gene. Germline loops: CDR1 SGHAT, CDR2 FQNNGV. The CDR3 here is CASSELAGGPAETQYF. CDR3 coding DNA: TGTGCCAGCAGCGAACTAGCGGGGGGGCCGGCAGAGACCCAGTACTTC.